The sequence of this TCR beta chain was determined in a study of shared clonotypes between healthy human individuals. Overall study context: Donor composition was a couple of women and three men, aged 18 to 49. Study-level points and caveats: Investigators collected only blood, and repertoires in tissues likely differ.

Selected positively for CCR7 and CD45RO-negative, naive CD8 cells excluded terminally differentiated effector memory CD45RA+ cells. Nashville, Tennessee was home to all donors, each a Caucasian adult. In the case of this clone: The antigen remains undetermined. The same CDR3 arises from other DNA sequences in this sample as well.

The CDR3 is 16 amino acids. Trimming removed 5 bases from V and 3 bases from J, with 16 bases in between. The germline CDR1 and CDR2 sequences are SNHLY and FYNNEI. Profiled with immunoSEQ multiplex PCR; TCRdb holds only in-frame clones, not every one. Found here are about 2.1 million clones, just under 95% of them singletons; the top ten hold 1.5% to 2%. V and J are TRBV2 and TRBJ2-2; D may be TRBD1 (7 bases). The sequence derives from a man aged 18 to 30 in good health. Some clones in this sample may be carry-over from other donors' samples. Sequencing was performed on naive CD8+ T cells from PBMCs. The CDR3 reads CASSPSGGRYTGELFF. The CDR3 DNA is TGTGCCAGCAGTCCTTCAGGGGGGCGGTACACCGGGGAGCTGTTTTTT.